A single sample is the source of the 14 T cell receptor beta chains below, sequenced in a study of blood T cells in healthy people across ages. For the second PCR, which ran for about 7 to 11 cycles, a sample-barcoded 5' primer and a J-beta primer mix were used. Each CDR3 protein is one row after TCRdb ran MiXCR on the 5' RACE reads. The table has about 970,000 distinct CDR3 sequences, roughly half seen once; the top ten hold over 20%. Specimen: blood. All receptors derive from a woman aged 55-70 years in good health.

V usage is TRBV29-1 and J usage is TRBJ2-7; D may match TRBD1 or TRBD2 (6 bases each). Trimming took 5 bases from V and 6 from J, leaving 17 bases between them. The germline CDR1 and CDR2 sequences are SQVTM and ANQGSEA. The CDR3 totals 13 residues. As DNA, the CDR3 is TGCAGCGTTTATGGGGGGCGCAATTCCGAGCAGTACTTC. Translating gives CSVYGGRNSEQYF.

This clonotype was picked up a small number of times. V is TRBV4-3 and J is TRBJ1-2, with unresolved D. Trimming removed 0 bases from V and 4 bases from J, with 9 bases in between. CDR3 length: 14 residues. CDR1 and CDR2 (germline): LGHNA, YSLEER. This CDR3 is CASSQDVNFYGYTF. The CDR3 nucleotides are TGCGCCAGCAGCCAAGACGTCAATTTCTATGGCTACACCTTC.

CDR3 DNA sequence: TGTGCCAGCAGCCAAGATCTTCAGGCGGGGACAGATACGCAGTATTTT. Its protein is CASSQDLQAGTDTQYF. J is TRBJ2-3 and V is TRBV14; possible D gene TRBD2, 6 bases. Germline V CDR1 and CDR2: SGHDN, FVKESK. This CDR3 is built from 16 residues. V lost 0 bases to trimming and J lost 3 bases, with 13 bases between them.

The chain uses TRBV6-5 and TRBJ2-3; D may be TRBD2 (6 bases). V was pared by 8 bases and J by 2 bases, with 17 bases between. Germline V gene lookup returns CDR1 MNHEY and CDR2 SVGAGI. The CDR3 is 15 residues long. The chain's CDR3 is CASRGGPHLTDTQYF. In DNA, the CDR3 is TGTGCCAGCCGAGGAGGGCCCCATCTCACAGATACGCAGTATTTT.

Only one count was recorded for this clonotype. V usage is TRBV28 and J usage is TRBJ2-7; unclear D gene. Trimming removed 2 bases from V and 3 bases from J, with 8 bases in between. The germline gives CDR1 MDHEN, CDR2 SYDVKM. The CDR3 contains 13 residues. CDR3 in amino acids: CASSLNEHYEQYF. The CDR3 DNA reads TGTGCCAGCAGTTTAAACGAACACTACGAGCAGTACTTC.

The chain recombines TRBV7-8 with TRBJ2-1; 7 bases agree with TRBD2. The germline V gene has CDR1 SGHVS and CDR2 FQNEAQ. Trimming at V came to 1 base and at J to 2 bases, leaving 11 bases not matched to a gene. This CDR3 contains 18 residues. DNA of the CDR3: TGTGCCAGCAGCTTAGACCTCCTCCTAGCGGCCACCTACAATGAGCAGTTCTTC. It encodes CASSLDLLLAATYNEQFF.

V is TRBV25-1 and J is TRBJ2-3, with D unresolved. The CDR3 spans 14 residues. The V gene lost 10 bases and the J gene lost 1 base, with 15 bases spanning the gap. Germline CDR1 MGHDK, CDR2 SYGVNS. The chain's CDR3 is CATEPRAGTDTQYF. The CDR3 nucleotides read TGTGCCACAGAACCCCGGGCCGGCACAGATACGCAGTATTTT.

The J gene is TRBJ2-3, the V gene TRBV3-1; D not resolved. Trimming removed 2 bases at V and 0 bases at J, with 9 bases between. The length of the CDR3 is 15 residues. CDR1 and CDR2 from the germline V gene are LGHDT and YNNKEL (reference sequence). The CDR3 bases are TGTGCCAGCAGCCAAAGGCTCCCCAGCACAGATACGCAGTATTTT. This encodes CASSQRLPSTDTQYF.

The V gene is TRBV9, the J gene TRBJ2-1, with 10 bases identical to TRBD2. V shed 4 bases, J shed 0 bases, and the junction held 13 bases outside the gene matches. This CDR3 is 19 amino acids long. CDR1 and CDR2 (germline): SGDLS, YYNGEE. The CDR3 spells CASSYRRTSGSSSYNEQFF. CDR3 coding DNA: TGTGCCAGCAGCTACCGTCGGACTAGCGGTTCTAGCTCCTACAATGAGCAGTTCTTC.

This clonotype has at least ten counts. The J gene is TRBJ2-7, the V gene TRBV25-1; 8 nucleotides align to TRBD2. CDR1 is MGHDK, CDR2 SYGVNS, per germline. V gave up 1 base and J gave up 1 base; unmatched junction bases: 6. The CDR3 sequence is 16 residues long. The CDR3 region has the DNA TGTGCCAGCAGTGAATCGGGTCTAGCGGGTTCCTACGAGCAGTACTTC. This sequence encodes CASSESGLAGSYEQYF.

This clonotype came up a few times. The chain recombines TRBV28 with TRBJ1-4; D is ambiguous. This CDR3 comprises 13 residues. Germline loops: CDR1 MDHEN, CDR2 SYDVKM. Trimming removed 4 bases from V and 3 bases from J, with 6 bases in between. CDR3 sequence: CASSSEPNEKLFF. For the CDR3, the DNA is TGTGCCAGCAGTTCCGAGCCTAATGAAAAACTGTTTTTT.

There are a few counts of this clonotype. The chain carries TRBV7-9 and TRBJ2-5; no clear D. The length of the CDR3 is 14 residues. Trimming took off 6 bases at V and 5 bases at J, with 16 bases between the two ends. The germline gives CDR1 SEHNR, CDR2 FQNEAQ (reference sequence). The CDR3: CASSYVLVQETQYF. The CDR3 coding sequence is TGTGCCAGCAGTTACGTACTGGTCCAGGAGACCCAGTACTTC.

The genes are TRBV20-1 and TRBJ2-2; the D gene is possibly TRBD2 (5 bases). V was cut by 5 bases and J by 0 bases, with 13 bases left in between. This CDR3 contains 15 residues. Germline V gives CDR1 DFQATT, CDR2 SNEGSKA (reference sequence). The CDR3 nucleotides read TGCAGTGCTGCTCTCGGGGTCGCGAACACCGGGGAGCTGTTTTTT. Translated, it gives CSAALGVANTGELFF.

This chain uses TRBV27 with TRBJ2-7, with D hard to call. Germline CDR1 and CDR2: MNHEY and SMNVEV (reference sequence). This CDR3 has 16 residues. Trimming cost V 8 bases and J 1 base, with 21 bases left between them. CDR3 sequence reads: CASGQEPAAASYEQYF. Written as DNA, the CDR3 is TGTGCCAGCGGGCAGGAGCCGGCAGCCGCTTCCTACGAGCAGTACTTC.